Listed below are T cell receptor beta chains from one sample, sequenced in a study of blood T cell repertoires in COVID-19. Only in-frame clones appear in the TCRdb table, and some are missing; sequencing was by immunoSEQ multiplex PCR. The sample lists about 180,000 clones, 80% to 90% occurring once. Material for sequencing was peripheral blood. All receptors derive from a young man who had recovered from COVID-19. CDR3s include the opening cysteine and the closing phenylalanine or tryptophan. A D gene is named only where the DNA matches it firmly. Clone size, where shown, is once, few, many, or a class for clones that have expanded.

V	J	D	size	CDR3	DNA
TRBV9	TRBJ2-3	NA	few	CASSAVGQSDTQYF	TGTGCCAGCAGCGCCGTCGGACAGTCAGATACGCAGTATTTT
TRBV27	TRBJ2-5	TRBD2	NA	CASSLLGLAGQETQYF	TGTGCCAGCAGTTTATTGGGCCTAGCGGGACAAGAGACCCAGTACTTC
TRBV7-2	TRBJ2-2	TRBD2	NA	CASSRKRGGSSNTGELFF	TGTGCCAGCAGCCGCAAGCGGGGCGGGAGTTCGAACACCGGGGAGCTGTTTTTT
TRBV5-8	TRBJ1-3	TRBD1	NA	CASSPGTAGNTIYF	TGTGCCAGCAGCCCCGGGACAGCTGGAAACACCATATATTTT
TRBV6-2/TRBV6-3	TRBJ1-1	TRBD1	NA	CASSYRVGTGGTEAFF	TGTGCCAGCAGTTACCGGGTTGGCACAGGGGGCACTGAAGCTTTCTTT
TRBV19	TRBJ2-3	TRBD2	NA	CASSRLAGTDTQYF	TGTGCCAGTAGCAGACTAGCGGGAACAGATACGCAGTATTTT
TRBV19	TRBJ2-1	NA	NA	CASSRRTNNEQFF	TGTGCCAGTAGCCGCCGGACTAACAATGAGCAGTTCTTC
TRBV15	TRBJ1-6	TRBD1	once	CATSREGQSNSPLHF	TGTGCCACCAGCAGAGAGGGACAGTCTAATTCACCCCTCCACTTT
TRBV30	TRBJ2-1	NA	NA	CAWITGKNEQFF	TGTGCCTGGATTACGGGGAAAAATGAGCAGTTCTTC
TRBV5-1	TRBJ1-1	NA	NA	CASMLVMNTEAFF	TGCGCCAGCATGTTAGTAATGAACACTGAAGCTTTCTTT
TRBV3-1/TRBV3-2	TRBJ2-1	NA	NA	CASSRSSGSSYNEQFF	TGTGCCAGCAGCCGATCAAGCGGTAGCTCCTACAATGAGCAGTTCTTC
TRBV6-5	TRBJ1-1	NA	NA	CASSYSRYTEAFF	TGTGCCAGCAGTTACTCCAGGTACACTGAAGCTTTCTTT
TRBV4-3	TRBJ2-3	NA	NA	CASSQGAGTSTDTQYF	TGCGCCAGCAGCCAAGGGGCTGGAACTAGCACAGATACGCAGTATTTT
TRBV28	TRBJ2-5	NA	NA	CASSATYSHKETQYF	TGTGCCAGCAGTGCCACGTATAGTCATAAAGAGACCCAGTACTTC
TRBV30	TRBJ2-1	NA	NA	CAWSVGGGGPREQFF	TGTGCCTGGAGTGTCGGGGGCGGGGGCCCTCGTGAGCAGTTCTTC
TRBV5-1	TRBJ2-5	TRBD2	NA	CASSPGGGETQYF	TGCGCCAGCAGCCCGGGGGGTGGGGAGACCCAGTACTTC
TRBV3-1/TRBV3-2	TRBJ1-2	NA	once	CASSQYQREGLYGYTF	TGTGCCAGCAGCCAATACCAAAGAGAGGGTCTTTATGGCTACACCTTC
TRBV6-2/TRBV6-3	TRBJ1-2	NA	NA	CASSDLPGYGYTF	TGTGCCAGCAGTGATCTCCCGGGCTATGGCTACACCTTC
TRBV19	TRBJ1-2	NA	NA	CASRSGTVIGYTF	TGTGCCAGTCGGAGCGGGACCGTGATAGGCTACACCTTC
TRBV4-3	TRBJ1-2	TRBD1	many	CASSQRDSSYNYGYTF	TGCGCCAGCAGCCAGAGGGACAGTTCCTATAACTATGGCTACACCTTC
TRBV28	TRBJ2-7	TRBD1	NA	CASRRDRGSYEQYF	TGTGCCAGCAGGAGGGACAGGGGCTCCTACGAGCAGTACTTC
TRBV12-3/TRBV12-4	TRBJ2-2	TRBD1	NA	CASQQGDAGELFF	TGTGCCAGCCAACAGGGGGACGCCGGGGAGCTGTTTTTT
TRBV4-3	TRBJ2-1	TRBD2	NA	CASSQDWSGVSYNEQFF	TGCGCCAGCAGCCAAGATTGGAGCGGGGTCTCCTACAATGAGCAGTTCTTC
TRBV19	TRBJ2-1	TRBD2	NA	CASSGASGILSNEQFF	TGTGCCAGTAGTGGCGCTAGCGGGATCCTAAGCAATGAGCAGTTCTTC